This entry concerns a single T cell receptor beta chain. Its antigen is as yet unknown. This sample stems from a study of T cell responses to AZD1222 COVID-19 vaccine. TCRdb keeps only in-frame clones here, not all; method: immunoSEQ multiplex PCR. This sample has about 80,000 clones, with around 93% found just once. Germline CDR1 is LGHDT and CDR2 is YNNKEL (reference sequence). J lost 5 bases, V lost 1 base, and 7 bases had no gene match. This CDR3 has 17 amino acids. The study, taken as a whole, reports: There were repertoire samples only from the period after the peak T cell response. Reportedly, nearly half the spike-specific TCRs target unmutated variant regions. Just a handful of AZD1222 recipients were seropositive at baseline. Across the whole spike, CD4 TCRs peaked at regions 160-218 and 743-854.

This clonotype was obtained from an adult who received the AZD1222 COVID-19 vaccine. The chain carries TRBV3-1 (or the pseudogene TRBV3-2) and TRBJ2-3; TRBD2 agrees at 12 bases. Specimen: peripheral blood, collected 28 days after the second AZD1222 dose. The CDR3 region is CASSQGLAGVGGDTQYF. CDR3 coding DNA: TGTGCCAGCAGCCAAGGACTAGCGGGAGTAGGGGGAGATACGCAGTATTTT.